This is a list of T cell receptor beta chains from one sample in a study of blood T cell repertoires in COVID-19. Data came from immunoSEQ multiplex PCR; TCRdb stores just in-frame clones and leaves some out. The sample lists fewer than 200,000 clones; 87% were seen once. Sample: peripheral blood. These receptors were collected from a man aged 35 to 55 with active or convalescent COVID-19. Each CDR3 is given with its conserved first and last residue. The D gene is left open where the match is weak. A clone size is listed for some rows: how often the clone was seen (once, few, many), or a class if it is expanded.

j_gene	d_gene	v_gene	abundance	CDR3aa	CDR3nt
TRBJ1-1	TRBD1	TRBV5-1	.	CASSLEQGRAFF	TGCGCCAGCAGCTTGGAACAGGGGAGGGCTTTCTTT
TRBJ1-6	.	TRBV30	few	CAWKYAVYNSPLHF	TGTGCCTGGAAATACGCAGTCTATAATTCACCCCTCCACTTT
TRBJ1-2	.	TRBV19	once	CASRSQGKDGYTF	TGTGCCAGTAGGAGTCAGGGTAAGGATGGCTACACCTTC
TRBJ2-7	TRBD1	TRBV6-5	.	CASTGTGFPYEQYF	TGTGCCAGTACCGGGACAGGGTTTCCCTACGAGCAGTACTTC
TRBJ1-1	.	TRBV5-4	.	CASSLGGANTEAFF	TGTGCCAGCAGCTTGGGGGGCGCGAACACTGAAGCTTTCTTT
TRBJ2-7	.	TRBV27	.	CASSLVAVPPYEQYF	TGTGCCAGCAGTCTAGTCGCGGTTCCCCCCTACGAGCAGTACTTC
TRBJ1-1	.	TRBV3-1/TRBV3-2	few	CASSPSGNTEAFF	TGTGCCAGCAGTCCCAGCGGGAACACTGAAGCTTTCTTT
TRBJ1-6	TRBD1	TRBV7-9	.	CASSLEMAGGNSPLHF	TGTGCCAGCAGCTTAGAAATGGCAGGGGGGAATTCACCCCTCCACTTT
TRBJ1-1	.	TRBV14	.	CASDSGTEAFF	TGTGCCAGCGACTCGGGGACTGAAGCTTTCTTT
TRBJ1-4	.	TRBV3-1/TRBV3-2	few	CASSQAVRNEKLFF	TGTGCCAGCAGCCAAGCGGTCAGGAATGAAAAACTGTTTTTT
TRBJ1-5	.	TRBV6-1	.	CASSEAWGEKPQHF	TGTGCCAGCAGTGAAGCGTGGGGGGAAAAGCCCCAGCATTTT
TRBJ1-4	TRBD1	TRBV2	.	CASSPDRADEKLFF	TGTGCCAGCAGCCCTGACAGGGCGGATGAAAAACTGTTTTTT
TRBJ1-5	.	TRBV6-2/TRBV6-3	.	CASSPTGGQPQHF	TGTGCCAGCAGTCCGACCGGAGGTCAGCCCCAGCATTTT
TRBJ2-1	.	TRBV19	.	CASGGPGRQVNEQFF	TGTGCCAGTGGGGGCCCGGGACGCCAAGTCAATGAGCAGTTCTTC
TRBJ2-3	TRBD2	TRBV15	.	CATSRVRAGGSGDTQYF	TGTGCCACCAGCAGAGTTCGAGCGGGGGGCTCGGGAGATACGCAGTATTTT
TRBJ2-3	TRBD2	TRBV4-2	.	CASSQDAGVGTDTQYF	TGTGCCAGCAGCCAAGATGCGGGGGTTGGCACAGATACGCAGTATTTT
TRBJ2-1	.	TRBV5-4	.	CASSLGARNEQFF	TGTGCCAGCAGCTTGGGAGCGCGGAATGAGCAGTTCTTC
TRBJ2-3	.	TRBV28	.	CASSLHPRGRGYTDTQYF	TGTGCCAGCAGTCTACACCCTCGGGGGCGGGGGTACACAGATACGCAGTATTTT
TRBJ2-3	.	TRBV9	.	CASSPGFSTDTQYF	TGTGCCAGCAGCCCAGGGTTCAGTACAGATACGCAGTATTTT
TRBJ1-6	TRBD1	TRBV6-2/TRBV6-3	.	CASSPTGQGRSPLHF	TGTGCCAGCAGTCCGACGGGACAGGGGCGGTCACCCCTCCACTTT
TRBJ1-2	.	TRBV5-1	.	CASSLRQGEGYTF	TGCGCCAGCAGCTTGAGGCAGGGCGAAGGCTACACCTTC
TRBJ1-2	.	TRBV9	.	CASSAGEYGYTF	TGTGCCAGCAGCGCCGGGGAATATGGCTACACCTTC
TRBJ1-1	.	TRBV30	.	CAWRQTSAEAFF	TGTGCCTGGAGGCAGACGAGCGCTGAAGCTTTCTTT
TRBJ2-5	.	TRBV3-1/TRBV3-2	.	CASSQGGSGQETQYF	TGTGCCAGCAGCCAGGGTGGCTCGGGGCAAGAGACCCAGTACTTC
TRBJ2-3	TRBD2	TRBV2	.	CASGGLATDTQYF	TGTGCCAGCGGCGGACTAGCCACAGATACGCAGTATTTT
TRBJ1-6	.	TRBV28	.	CASSFRVTYNSPLHF	TGTGCCAGCAGTTTCCGGGTAACCTATAATTCACCCCTCCACTTT
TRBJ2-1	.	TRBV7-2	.	CASSLPGLYNEQFF	TGTGCCAGCAGCTTACCGGGACTTTACAATGAGCAGTTCTTC
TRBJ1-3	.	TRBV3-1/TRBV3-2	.	CASSARRGNTIYF	TGTGCCAGCAGCGCCCGGCGGGGAAACACCATATATTTT
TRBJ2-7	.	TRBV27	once	CASSIMTGQVQYF	TGTGCCAGCAGTATTATGACAGGCCAAGTGCAGTACTTC
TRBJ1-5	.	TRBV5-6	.	CASSSTKTQGGGPNQPQHF	TGTGCCAGCAGCTCTACAAAGACTCAAGGGGGGGGCCCAAATCAGCCCCAGCATTTT
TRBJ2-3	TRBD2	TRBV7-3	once	CASSSGTSGVTDTQYF	TGTGCCAGCAGCTCTGGGACTAGCGGGGTTACAGATACGCAGTATTTT
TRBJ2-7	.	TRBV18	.	CASSPNQDNVQYF	TGTGCCAGCTCACCAAACCAGGACAACGTGCAGTACTTC
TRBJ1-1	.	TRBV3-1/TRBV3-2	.	CASSQDFRARNTEAFF	TGTGCCAGCAGCCAAGATTTCAGGGCACGGAACACTGAAGCTTTCTTT
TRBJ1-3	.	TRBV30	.	CAWSVQARLTIYF	TGTGCCTGGAGTGTACAGGCCCGCCTGACCATATATTTT
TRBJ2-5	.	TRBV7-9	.	CASGPGGAQETQYF	TGTGCCAGCGGGCCCGGCGGGGCACAAGAGACCCAGTACTTC
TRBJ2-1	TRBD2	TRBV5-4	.	CASRGEGLAGRYNEQFF	TGTGCCAGCAGGGGGGAGGGCCTAGCGGGCAGATACAATGAGCAGTTCTTC
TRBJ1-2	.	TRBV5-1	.	CASTLTPGGLDGYTF	TGCGCCAGCACCCTTACCCCGGGAGGACTCGATGGCTACACCTTC
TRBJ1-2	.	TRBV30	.	CAWKRPGEGSNYGYTF	TGTGCCTGGAAACGGCCAGGGGAGGGCTCAAACTATGGCTACACCTTC
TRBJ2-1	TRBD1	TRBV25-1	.	CASSERDRVSGEQFF	TGTGCCAGCAGTGAACGGGACAGGGTATCAGGGGAGCAGTTCTTC
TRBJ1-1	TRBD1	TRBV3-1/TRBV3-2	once	CASSSDREAFF	TGTGCCAGCAGCTCGGACAGGGAGGCTTTCTTT
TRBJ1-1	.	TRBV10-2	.	CASRQDMNTEAFF	TGCGCCAGCAGACAGGACATGAACACTGAAGCTTTCTTT
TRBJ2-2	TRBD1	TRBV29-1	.	CSVLTGSTGELFF	TGCAGCGTCCTGACAGGGAGCACCGGGGAGCTGTTTTTT
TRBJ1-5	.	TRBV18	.	CASSPSTENQPQHF	TGTGCCAGCTCACCGTCGACGGAGAATCAGCCCCAGCATTTT
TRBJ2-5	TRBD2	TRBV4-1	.	CASSPSGGPQETQYF	TGCGCCAGCAGCCCCAGCGGGGGGCCTCAAGAGACCCAGTACTTC
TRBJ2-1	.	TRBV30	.	CAWSVLHTNNEQFF	TGTGCCTGGAGTGTACTGCATACGAACAATGAGCAGTTCTTC
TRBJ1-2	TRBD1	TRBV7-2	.	CASSLDRGGGYTF	TGTGCCAGCAGCCTCGACAGGGGGGGTGGCTACACCTTC
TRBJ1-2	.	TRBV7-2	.	CASTPAGGGYTF	TGTGCCAGCACCCCCGCGGGAGGTGGCTACACCTTC
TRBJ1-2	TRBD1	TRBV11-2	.	CASSLGQGSGYTF	TGTGCCAGCAGCCTGGGACAGGGAAGTGGCTACACCTTC
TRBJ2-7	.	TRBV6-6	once	CASSPGAYEQYF	TGTGCCAGCAGTCCCGGGGCCTACGAGCAGTACTTC
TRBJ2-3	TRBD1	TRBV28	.	CASSPTGERTDTQYF	TGTGCCAGCAGTCCTACAGGGGAGCGTACAGATACGCAGTATTTT
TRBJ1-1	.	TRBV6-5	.	CASSYSRSFEAFF	TGTGCCAGCAGTTACTCCAGGTCCTTTGAAGCTTTCTTT
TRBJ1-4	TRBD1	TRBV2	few	CASSRDSTNEKLFF	TGTGCCAGCAGTCGGGACAGCACTAATGAAAAACTGTTTTTT
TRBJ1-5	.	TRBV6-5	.	CASSPIRGNQPQHF	TGTGCCAGCAGTCCCATACGGGGCAATCAGCCCCAGCATTTT
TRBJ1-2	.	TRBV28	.	CASSPPRGGYGYTF	TGTGCCAGCAGTCCCCCCCGCGGGGGGTATGGCTACACCTTC
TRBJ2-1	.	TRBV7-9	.	CASSPSRVGEQFF	TGTGCCAGCAGCCCCTCGAGGGTGGGAGAGCAGTTCTTC
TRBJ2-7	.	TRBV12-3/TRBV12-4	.	CASSLKQDVEQYF	TGTGCCAGCAGTTTAAAACAGGACGTCGAGCAGTACTTC
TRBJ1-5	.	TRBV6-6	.	CASRAAGAQHF	TGTGCCAGCAGAGCCGCCGGAGCCCAGCATTTT
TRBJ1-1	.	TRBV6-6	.	CASRPETGPREAFF	TGTGCCAGCAGACCCGAGACAGGACCTCGGGAAGCTTTCTTT
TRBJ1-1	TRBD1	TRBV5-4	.	CASSQETGPDTEAFF	TGTGCCAGCAGTCAAGAGACAGGGCCGGACACTGAAGCTTTCTTT
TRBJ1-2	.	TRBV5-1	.	CASSYLVGDSNYGYTF	TGCGCCAGCAGCTACCTAGTCGGGGATTCTAACTATGGCTACACCTTC